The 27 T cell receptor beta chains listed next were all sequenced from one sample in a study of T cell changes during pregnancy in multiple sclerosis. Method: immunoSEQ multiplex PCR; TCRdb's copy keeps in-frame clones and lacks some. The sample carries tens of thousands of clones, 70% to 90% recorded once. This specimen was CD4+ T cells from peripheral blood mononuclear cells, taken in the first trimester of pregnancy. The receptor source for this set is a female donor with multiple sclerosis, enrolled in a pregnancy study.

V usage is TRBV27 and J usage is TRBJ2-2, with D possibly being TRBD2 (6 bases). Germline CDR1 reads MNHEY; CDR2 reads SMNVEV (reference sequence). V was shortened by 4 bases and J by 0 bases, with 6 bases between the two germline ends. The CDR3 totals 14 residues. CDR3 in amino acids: CASSWEANTGELFF. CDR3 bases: TGTGCCAGCAGTTGGGAGGCGAACACCGGGGAGCTGTTTTTT.

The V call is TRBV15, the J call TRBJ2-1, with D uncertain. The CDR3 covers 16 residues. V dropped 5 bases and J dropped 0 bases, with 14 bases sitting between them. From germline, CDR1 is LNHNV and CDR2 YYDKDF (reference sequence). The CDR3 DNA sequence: TGTGCCACCAGCTCATCGTATCTGAGCTCCTACAATGAGCAGTTCTTC. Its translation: CATSSSYLSSYNEQFF.

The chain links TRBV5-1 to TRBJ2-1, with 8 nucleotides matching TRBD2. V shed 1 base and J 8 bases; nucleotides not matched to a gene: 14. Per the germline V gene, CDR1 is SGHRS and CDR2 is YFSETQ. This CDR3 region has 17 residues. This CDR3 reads CASSLRLRSGSLDEQFF. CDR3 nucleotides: TGCGCCAGCAGCTTGAGGCTGAGAAGCGGGAGTTTGGATGAGCAGTTCTTC.

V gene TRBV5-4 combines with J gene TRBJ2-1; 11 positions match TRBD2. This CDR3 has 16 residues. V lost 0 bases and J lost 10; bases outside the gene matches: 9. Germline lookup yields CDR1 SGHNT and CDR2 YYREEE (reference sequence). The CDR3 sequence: CASSLGGTSGVEEQFF. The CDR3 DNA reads TGTGCCAGCAGCTTGGGTGGGACTAGCGGCGTCGAGGAGCAGTTCTTC.

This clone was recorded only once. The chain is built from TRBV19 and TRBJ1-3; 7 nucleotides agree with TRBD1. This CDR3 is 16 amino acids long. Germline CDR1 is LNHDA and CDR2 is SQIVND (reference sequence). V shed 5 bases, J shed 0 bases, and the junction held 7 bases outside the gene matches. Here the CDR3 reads CASSSGTASSGNTIYF. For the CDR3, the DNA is TGTGCCAGTAGTTCGGGGACAGCCTCCTCTGGAAACACCATATATTTT.

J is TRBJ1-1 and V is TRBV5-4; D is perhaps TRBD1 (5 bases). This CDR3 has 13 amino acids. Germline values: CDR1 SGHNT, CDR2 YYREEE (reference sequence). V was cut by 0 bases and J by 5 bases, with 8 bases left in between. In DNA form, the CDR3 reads TGTGCCAGCAGCTTGGAGGGGTTTACTGAAGCTTTCTTT. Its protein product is CASSLEGFTEAFF. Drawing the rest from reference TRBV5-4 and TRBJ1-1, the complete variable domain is ETGVTQSPTHLIKTRGQQVTLRCSSQSGHNTVSWYQQALGQGPQFIFQYYREEENGRGNFPPRFSGLQFPNYSSELNVNALELDDSALYLCASSLEGFTEAFFGQGTRLTVV.

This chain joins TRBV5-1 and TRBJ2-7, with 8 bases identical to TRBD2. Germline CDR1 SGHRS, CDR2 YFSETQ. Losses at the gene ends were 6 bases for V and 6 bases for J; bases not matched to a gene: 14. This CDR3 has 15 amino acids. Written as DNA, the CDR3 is TGCGCCAGCACCTTCGATCGGGCGGGGGGAGCCGAGCAGTACTTC. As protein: CASTFDRAGGAEQYF. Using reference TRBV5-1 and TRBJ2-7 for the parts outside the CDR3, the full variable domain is KAGVTQTPRYLIKTRGQQVTLSCSPISGHRSVSWYQQTPGQGLQFLFEYFSETQRNKGNFPGRFSGRQFSNSRSEMNVSTLELGDSALYLCASTFDRAGGAEQYFGPGTRLTVT.

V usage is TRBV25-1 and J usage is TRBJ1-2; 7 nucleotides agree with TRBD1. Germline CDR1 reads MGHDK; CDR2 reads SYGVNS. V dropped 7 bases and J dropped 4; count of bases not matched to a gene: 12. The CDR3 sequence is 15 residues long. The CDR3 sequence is CASTPSGGRRYGYTF. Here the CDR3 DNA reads TGTGCCAGCACCCCGTCAGGGGGACGGCGCTATGGCTACACCTTC.

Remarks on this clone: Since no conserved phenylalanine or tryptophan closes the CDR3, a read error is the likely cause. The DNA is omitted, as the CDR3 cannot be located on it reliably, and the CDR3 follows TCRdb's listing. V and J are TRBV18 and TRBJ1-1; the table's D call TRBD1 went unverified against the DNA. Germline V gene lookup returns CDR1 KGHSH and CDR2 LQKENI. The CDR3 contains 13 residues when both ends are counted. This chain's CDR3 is CASSPGATGTLIV.

CDR3 coding DNA: TGTGCCAGCAGCCTCGACAGCTTTAGCAATCAGCCCCAGCATTTT. Protein: CASSLDSFSNQPQHF. The chain is built from TRBV11-2 and TRBJ1-5; D perhaps matches TRBD1 (5 bases). V lost 5 bases and J 0 bases, leaving 11 bases between the germline ends. The CDR3 loop spans 15 amino acids. CDR1 is SGHAT, CDR2 FQNNGV, per germline.

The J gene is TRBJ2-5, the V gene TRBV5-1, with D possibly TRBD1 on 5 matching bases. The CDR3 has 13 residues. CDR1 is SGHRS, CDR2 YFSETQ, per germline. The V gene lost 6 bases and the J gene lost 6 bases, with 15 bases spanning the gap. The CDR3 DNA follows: TGCGCCAGCACCCCCCAGGGAATGCAGACCCAGTACTTC. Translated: CASTPQGMQTQYF.

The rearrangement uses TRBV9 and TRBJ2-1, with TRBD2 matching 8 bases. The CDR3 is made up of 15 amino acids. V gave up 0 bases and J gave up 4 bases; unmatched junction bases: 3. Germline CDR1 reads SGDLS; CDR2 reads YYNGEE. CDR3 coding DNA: TGTGCCAGCAGCGTAGTGGGGACTAGTTACAATGAGCAGTTCTTC. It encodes CASSVVGTSYNEQFF.

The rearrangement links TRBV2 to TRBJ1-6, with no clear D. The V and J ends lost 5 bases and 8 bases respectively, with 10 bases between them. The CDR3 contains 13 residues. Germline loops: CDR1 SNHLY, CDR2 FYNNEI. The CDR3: CASSPGNDSPLHF. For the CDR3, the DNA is TGTGCCAGCAGTCCGGGGAATGATTCACCCCTCCACTTT.

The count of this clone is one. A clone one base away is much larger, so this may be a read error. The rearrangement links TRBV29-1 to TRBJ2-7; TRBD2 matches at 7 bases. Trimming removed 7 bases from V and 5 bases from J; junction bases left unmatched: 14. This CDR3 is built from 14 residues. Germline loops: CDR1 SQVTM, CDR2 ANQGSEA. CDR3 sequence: CSARTGGSFDEQYF. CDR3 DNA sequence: TGCAGCGCCAGGACTGGCGGGAGCTTTGACGAGCAGTACTTC.

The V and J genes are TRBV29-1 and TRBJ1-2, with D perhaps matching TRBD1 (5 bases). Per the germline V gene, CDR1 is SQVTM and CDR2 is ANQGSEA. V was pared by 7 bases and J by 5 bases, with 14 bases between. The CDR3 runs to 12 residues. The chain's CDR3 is CSGGFGGYGYTF. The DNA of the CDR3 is TGCAGCGGGGGATTCGGGGGGTATGGCTACACCTTC.

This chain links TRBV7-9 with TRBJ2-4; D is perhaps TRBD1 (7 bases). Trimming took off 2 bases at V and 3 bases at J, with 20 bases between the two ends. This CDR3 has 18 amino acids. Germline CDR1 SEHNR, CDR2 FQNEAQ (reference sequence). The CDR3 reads CASSLTGVVRDSKNIQYF. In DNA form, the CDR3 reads TGTGCCAGCAGCTTAACGGGGGTGGTGAGGGACAGCAAAAACATTCAGTACTTC.

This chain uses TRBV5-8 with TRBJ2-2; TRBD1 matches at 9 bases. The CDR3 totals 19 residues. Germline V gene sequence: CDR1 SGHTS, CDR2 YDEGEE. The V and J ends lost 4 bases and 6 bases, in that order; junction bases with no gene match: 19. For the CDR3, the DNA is TGTGCCAGCAGCGAAATGGGACAGGGCGGAGGGGTTCTCGCCGGGGAGCTGTTTTTT. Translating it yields CASSEMGQGGGVLAGELFF.

The CDR3 region is CASSLRGWFSTQETQYF. The CDR3 DNA follows: TGTGCCAGCAGTCTCCGGGGTTGGTTTTCGACCCAAGAGACCCAGTACTTC. The chain is built from TRBV27 and TRBJ2-5; perhaps TRBD2 as D (5 bases). The V gene's germline CDR1 is MNHEY and CDR2 SMNVEV (reference sequence). This CDR3 is built from 17 residues. With 5 bases removed from V and 1 base from J, the gap between germline ends came to 20 bases.

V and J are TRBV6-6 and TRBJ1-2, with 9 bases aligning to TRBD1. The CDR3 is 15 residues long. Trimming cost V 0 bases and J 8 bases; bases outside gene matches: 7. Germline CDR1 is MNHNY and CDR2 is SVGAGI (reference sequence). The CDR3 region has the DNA TGTGCCAGCAGTTACTCGACGGGACAGGGTGGAGGCTACACCTTC. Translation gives CASSYSTGQGGGYTF.

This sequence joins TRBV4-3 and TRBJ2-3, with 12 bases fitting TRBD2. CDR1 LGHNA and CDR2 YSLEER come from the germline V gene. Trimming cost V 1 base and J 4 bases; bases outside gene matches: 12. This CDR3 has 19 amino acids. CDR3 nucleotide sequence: TGCGCCAGCAGCCAAGCTTGGCTAGCGGGGGGGCCCGGGGCAGATACGCAGTATTTT. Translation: CASSQAWLAGGPGADTQYF.

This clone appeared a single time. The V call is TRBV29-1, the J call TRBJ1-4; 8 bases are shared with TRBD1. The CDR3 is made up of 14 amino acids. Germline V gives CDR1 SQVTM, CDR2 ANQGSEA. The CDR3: CGSRTGSTNEKLFF. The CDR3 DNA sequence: TGCGGATCTAGGACAGGGTCGACTAATGAAAAACTGTTTTTT.

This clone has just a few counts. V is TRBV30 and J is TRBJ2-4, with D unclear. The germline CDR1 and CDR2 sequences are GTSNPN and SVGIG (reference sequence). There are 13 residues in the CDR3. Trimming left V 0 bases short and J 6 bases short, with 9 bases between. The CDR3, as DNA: TGTGCCTGGAGTGTACCGGGTGGAAACATTCAGTACTTC. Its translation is CAWSVPGGNIQYF.

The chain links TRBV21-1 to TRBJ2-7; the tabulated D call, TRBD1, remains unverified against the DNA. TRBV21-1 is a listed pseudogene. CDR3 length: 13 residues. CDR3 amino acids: CAREDRRSYEQYF. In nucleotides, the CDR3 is TGTGCCAGAGAGGACAGGCGATCCTACGAGCAGTACTTC.

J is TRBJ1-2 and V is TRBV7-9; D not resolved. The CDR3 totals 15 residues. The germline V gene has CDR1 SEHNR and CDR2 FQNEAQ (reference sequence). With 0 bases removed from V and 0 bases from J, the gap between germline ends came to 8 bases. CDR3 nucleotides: TGTGCCAGCAGCTTAGCTGGAGAATCTAACTATGGCTACACCTTC. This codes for CASSLAGESNYGYTF.

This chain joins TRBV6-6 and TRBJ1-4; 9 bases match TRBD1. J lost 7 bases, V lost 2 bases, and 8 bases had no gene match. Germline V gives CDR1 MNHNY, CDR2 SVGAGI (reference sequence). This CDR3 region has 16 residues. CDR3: CASSYPPGTGSEKLFF. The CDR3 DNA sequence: TGTGCCAGCAGTTACCCGCCCGGGACAGGGTCTGAAAAACTGTTTTTT.

In DNA, the CDR3 is TGCGCCAGCAGCCAACACGACAGGGTCACTGAAGCTTTCTTT. Translating gives CASSQHDRVTEAFF. The chain combines TRBV4-3 with TRBJ1-1, with 7 nucleotides matching TRBD1. Germline CDR1 LGHNA, CDR2 YSLEER. The junction had 4 bases not matched to a gene; V was cut back by 2 bases and J by 4 bases. The CDR3 covers 14 residues.

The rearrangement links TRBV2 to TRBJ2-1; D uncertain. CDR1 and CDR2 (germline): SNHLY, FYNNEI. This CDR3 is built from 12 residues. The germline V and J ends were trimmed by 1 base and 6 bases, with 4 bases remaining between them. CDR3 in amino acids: CASSEGGNEQFF. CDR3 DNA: TGTGCCAGCAGTGAAGGAGGCAATGAGCAGTTCTTC. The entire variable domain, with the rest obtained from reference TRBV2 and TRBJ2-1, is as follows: EPEVTQTPSHQVTQMGQEVILRCVPISNHLYFYWYRQILGQKVEFLVSFYNNEISEKSEIFDDQFSVERPDGSNFTLKIRSTKLEDSAMYFCASSEGGNEQFFGPGTRLTVL.